The rows below give T cell receptor beta chains drawn from one sample of a study of spatial heterogeneity in lung cancer. TCRdb re-derived calls from the 5' RACE reads in MiXCR, one entry per CDR3 protein. The sample has about 13,000 distinct CDR3 sequences, over 9.5% seen once; the top ten hold under 35%. Material: PBMCs, obtained at surgery. Receptor source: a male donor with early-stage non-small cell lung cancer. Each CDR3 is given with its conserved first and last residue. D genes are given only for firm matches. Rows may omit the clone size; those that give it use once, few, many or a size class.

>TRBJ2-5|TRBD1|14|TRBV7-8|medium-sized
CASSYTTGTETQYF
TGTGCCAGCAGCTACACGACAGGGACCGAGACCCAGTACTTC
>TRBJ2-6|.|17|TRBV19|many
CTSSTPLTASGANVLTF
TGTACCAGTAGTACCCCTCTGACGGCGTCTGGGGCCAACGTCCTGACTTTC
>TRBJ2-7|.|15|TRBV5-5|many
CASSLDPTGHSEQYF
TGTGCCAGCAGCTTGGACCCGACAGGTCACAGCGAGCAGTACTTC
>TRBJ1-1|TRBD1|13|TRBV11-1|many
CASSSGQDTEAFF
TGTGCCAGCAGCAGCGGACAGGACACTGAAGCTTTCTTT
>TRBJ2-1|TRBD1|13|TRBV29-1|many
CSVMGQAYNEQFF
TGCAGCGTGATGGGACAGGCCTACAATGAGCAGTTCTTC
>TRBJ2-3|TRBD2|15|TRBV7-3|many
CASSYAGGITDTQYF
TGTGCCAGCAGCTACGCGGGGGGGATCACAGATACGCAGTATTTT
>TRBJ1-1|.|12|TRBV7-9|many
CASSLEIGAAFF
TGTGCCAGCAGCTTAGAGATAGGTGCCGCTTTCTTT
>TRBJ2-1|TRBD2|16|TRBV19|.
CASSSLGGSSYNEQFF
TGTGCCAGTAGTAGCCTGGGGGGGAGCTCCTACAATGAGCAGTTCTTC
>TRBJ2-1|.|14|TRBV5-4|.
CASSSDGPRNEQFF
TGTGCCAGCAGCTCCGATGGCCCGAGGAATGAGCAGTTCTTC
>TRBJ2-2|.|18|TRBV21-1|many
CASKKVYPGQGTTGELFF
TGTGCCAGCAAAAAAGTATACCCGGGACAGGGGACCACCGGGGAGCTGTTTTTT
>TRBJ2-5|.|14|TRBV5-1|many
CASSLDRGGETQYF
TGCGCCAGCAGCTTGGACAGGGGAGGAGAGACCCAGTACTTC
>TRBJ1-2|.|14|TRBV5-4|.
CASSFPGRRAGYTF
TGTGCCAGCAGCTTCCCAGGGCGCCGGGCTGGCTACACCTTC
>TRBJ1-1|.|13|TRBV3-1|many
CASSNGRGTEAFF
TGTGCCAGCAGCAATGGACGGGGAACTGAAGCTTTCTTT
>TRBJ2-3|.|12|TRBV12-3/TRBV12-4|.
CASSLRPDTQYF
TGTGCCAGCAGCCTTCGTCCAGATACGCAGTATTTT
>TRBJ1-1|.|14|TRBV19|few
CASSMAGAATEAFF
TGTGCCAGTAGTATGGCAGGGGCAGCCACTGAAGCTTTCTTT
>TRBJ2-5|.|10|TRBV2|many
CASTGMVQYF
TGTGCCAGCACCGGCATGGTCCAGTACTTC
>TRBJ2-3|TRBD2|17|TRBV6-1|medium-sized
CASSEEGLAAVTDTQYF
TGTGCCAGCAGTGAAGAGGGACTAGCGGCTGTCACAGATACGCAGTATTTT
>TRBJ1-2|.|12|TRBV14|.
CASSQDIWGYTF
TGTGCCAGCAGCCAAGATATTTGGGGCTACACCTTC
>TRBJ2-1|.|13|TRBV12-3/TRBV12-4|many
CASSLGQGNEQFF
TGTGCCAGCAGTTTAGGGCAGGGAAATGAGCAGTTCTTC
>TRBJ2-7|TRBD2|15|TRBV7-2|many
CASSLAAGGTYEQYF
TGTGCCAGCAGCTTAGCAGCGGGAGGCACCTACGAGCAGTACTTC
>TRBJ2-7|TRBD1|16|TRBV28|.
CASSTRTGKGSHEQYF
TGTGCCAGCAGCACACGGACAGGGAAGGGATCCCACGAGCAGTACTTC
>TRBJ2-7|.|13|TRBV2|many
CASSRDLGGEQYF
TGTGCCAGCAGCCGGGACCTGGGAGGAGAGCAGTACTTC